The 16 T cell receptor beta chains listed next were all sequenced from one sample in a study of T cell responses to AZD1222 COVID-19 vaccine. The method was immunoSEQ multiplex PCR; TCRdb's version includes in-frame clones alone and lacks a portion of them. The sample yields about 110,000 clones, about 89% seen once. The material was peripheral blood, obtained 28 days after the second AZD1222 dose. Receptors were obtained from an adult who received the AZD1222 COVID-19 vaccine.

V usage is TRBV4-1 and J usage is TRBJ1-1; D call uncertain. CDR3 size: 13 residues. Trimming stripped 1 base from V and 7 bases from J, with 10 bases between. Germline CDR1 is MGHRA and CDR2 is YSYEKL. This chain's CDR3 is CASSQVTVNEAFF. CDR3 DNA: TGCGCCAGCAGCCAAGTGACGGTGAATGAAGCTTTCTTT.

The chain has TRBV5-1 and TRBJ2-7; no firm D call. The length of the CDR3 is 15 residues. Germline V gene sequence: CDR1 SGHRS, CDR2 YFSETQ. V lost 2 bases to trimming and J lost 0 bases, with 12 bases between them. The CDR3 loop is CASSLTVMVSYEQYF. CDR3 sequence (DNA): TGCGCCAGCAGCTTAACAGTGATGGTCTCCTACGAGCAGTACTTC.

J is TRBJ2-7 and V is TRBV10-3; 7 bases align to TRBD1. CDR3 length: 15 residues. The V gene end was trimmed by 5 bases and the J gene end by 3 bases; junction bases not matched to a gene: 10. Germline V gene sequence: CDR1 ENHRY, CDR2 SYGVKD. For the CDR3, the DNA is TGTGCCATCAGTCGACAGGGTGGGTCGGGCTACGAGCAGTACTTC. It yields the protein CAISRQGGSGYEQYF.

The chain couples TRBV4-3 to TRBJ2-1; 14 nucleotides align to TRBD2. The CDR3 is 15 amino acids. V lost 3 bases, J lost 9 bases, and 4 bases stayed unmatched. CDR1 is LGHNA and CDR2 is YSLEER in the germline V gene. Here the CDR3 DNA reads TGCGCCAGCAGCCAGGGACTAGCGGGAGATCGTGAGCAGTTCTTC. This encodes CASSQGLAGDREQFF.

The chain combines TRBV7-2 with TRBJ2-3; TRBD1 aligns across 8 bases. The trim removed 1 base at V and 4 bases at J, leaving 4 bases unmatched. The CDR3 runs to 15 residues. Germline V lookup: CDR1 SGHTA, CDR2 FQGNSA. The DNA for the CDR3 is TGTGCCAGCAGCTTAGGCAGGGGGCTCGCAGATACGCAGTATTTT. This sequence encodes CASSLGRGLADTQYF.

The chain joins TRBV24-1 to TRBJ2-3; TRBD1 is a possible D gene (6 bases). The ends were cut back, 8 bases at V and 9 bases at J, with 17 bases in the middle. CDR1 KGHDR and CDR2 SFDVKD come from the germline V gene. The CDR3 is 13 amino acids. CDR3 sequence reads: CATNRDGAGTQYF. The CDR3 DNA is TGTGCCACCAACAGGGATGGGGCAGGGACGCAGTATTTT.

The chain has TRBV29-1 and TRBJ1-2; TRBD1 aligns across 8 bases. Trimming cost V 1 base and J 5 bases; bases outside gene matches: 3. CDR1 SQVTM and CDR2 ANQGSEA come from the germline V gene. The CDR3 is 13 residues long. CDR3 sequence: CSVEGQGAYGYTF. CDR3 bases: TGCAGCGTTGAAGGGCAGGGGGCGTATGGCTACACCTTC.

The rearrangement uses TRBV6-5 and TRBJ1-1, with D uncertain. The CDR3 is 12 residues long. V shed 5 bases and J shed 0 bases, with 4 bases lying between them. Germline CDR1 reads MNHEY; CDR2 reads SVGAGI. The CDR3: CASSRLNTEAFF. The CDR3 DNA sequence: TGTGCCAGCAGTCGACTGAACACTGAAGCTTTCTTT.

The chain has TRBV3-1 (or the pseudogene TRBV3-2) and TRBJ1-1; D uncertain. Germline V CDR1 and CDR2: LGHDT, YNNKEL (reference sequence). The V end lost 1 base, the J end lost 0 bases, and 9 bases lay between the germline ends. This CDR3 spans 15 amino acids. The CDR3 here is CASSQVAGMNTEAFF. CDR3 in DNA: TGTGCCAGCAGCCAAGTCGCTGGAATGAACACTGAAGCTTTCTTT.

The chain is built from TRBV5-6 and TRBJ1-5, with unresolved D. This CDR3 is built from 15 residues. V lost 1 base to trimming and J lost 3 bases, with 11 bases between them. The germline V gene has CDR1 SGHDT and CDR2 YYEEEE. This chain's CDR3 is CASSLLGNYNQPQHF. The CDR3 bases are TGTGCCAGCAGCTTGCTAGGAAACTACAATCAGCCCCAGCATTTT.

The rearrangement links TRBV6-4 to TRBJ2-7; D perhaps matches TRBD2 (5 bases). Trimming shortened V by 4 bases and J by 5 bases, and 15 bases separated the two germline ends. The germline V gene has CDR1 MRHNA and CDR2 SNTAGT. CDR3 length equals 14 residues. The CDR3 loop is CASSVYGKENEQYF. In DNA form, the CDR3 reads TGTGCCAGCAGTGTATACGGGAAGGAGAACGAGCAGTACTTC.

The V and J genes are TRBV18 and TRBJ1-6; TRBD1 might be the D (5 bases). The length of the CDR3 is 14 residues. The ends were cut back, 4 bases at V and 6 bases at J, with 10 bases in the middle. Looked up from germline, CDR1 is KGHSH and CDR2 is LQKENI. The chain's CDR3 is CASSLGDPNSPLHF. The CDR3 nucleotides are TGTGCCAGCTCACTCGGGGACCCTAATTCACCCCTCCACTTT.

V and J are TRBV9 and TRBJ2-1; 12 bases align to TRBD2. The CDR3 has 14 amino acids. Trimming at V came to 4 bases and at J to 11 bases, leaving 7 bases not matched to a gene. Germline CDR1 is SGDLS and CDR2 is YYNGEE. CDR3 protein: CASSPRTSGMKQFF. CDR3 nucleotide sequence: TGTGCCAGCAGCCCCCGGACTAGCGGGATGAAGCAGTTCTTC. The whole variable domain, filled in from reference TRBV9 and TRBJ2-1, reads DSGVTQTPKHLITATGQRVTLRCSPRSGDLSVYWYQQSLDQGLQFLIQYYNGEERAKGNILERFSAQQFPDLHSELNLSSLELGDSALYFCASSPRTSGMKQFFGPGTRLTVL.

For the CDR3, the DNA is TGTGCCACCAGCAGAGCTTTGGGGGGGGAAAAACTGTTTTTT. This codes for CATSRALGGEKLFF. This chain uses TRBV15 with TRBJ1-4, with D perhaps matching TRBD1 (5 bases). Germline CDR1 is LNHNV and CDR2 is YYDKDF (reference sequence). The CDR3 sequence is 14 residues long. V lost 1 base to trimming and J lost 8 bases, with 11 bases between them.

This clone was observed a single time. The CDR3 sequence is CASSVGRGGNEQYF. The CDR3 nucleotides read TGTGCCAGCAGCGTAGGCAGGGGAGGAAACGAGCAGTACTTC. V is TRBV9 and J is TRBJ2-7, with D tentatively TRBD1 or TRBD2 (6 bases each). CDR3 length: 14 amino acids. Trimming removed 0 bases from V and 5 bases from J, with 12 bases in between. Germline assignment: CDR1 SGDLS and CDR2 YYNGEE.

The chain joins TRBV6-5 to TRBJ2-1; 9 bases line up with TRBD2. With 6 bases clipped from V and 5 bases from J, the junction kept 5 bases outside the gene matches. Germline V CDR1 and CDR2: MNHEY, SVGAGI. The CDR3 sequence is 14 residues long. The CDR3 sequence: CASSGAGGDNEQFF. CDR3 bases: TGTGCCAGCAGCGGAGCGGGAGGAGACAATGAGCAGTTCTTC.